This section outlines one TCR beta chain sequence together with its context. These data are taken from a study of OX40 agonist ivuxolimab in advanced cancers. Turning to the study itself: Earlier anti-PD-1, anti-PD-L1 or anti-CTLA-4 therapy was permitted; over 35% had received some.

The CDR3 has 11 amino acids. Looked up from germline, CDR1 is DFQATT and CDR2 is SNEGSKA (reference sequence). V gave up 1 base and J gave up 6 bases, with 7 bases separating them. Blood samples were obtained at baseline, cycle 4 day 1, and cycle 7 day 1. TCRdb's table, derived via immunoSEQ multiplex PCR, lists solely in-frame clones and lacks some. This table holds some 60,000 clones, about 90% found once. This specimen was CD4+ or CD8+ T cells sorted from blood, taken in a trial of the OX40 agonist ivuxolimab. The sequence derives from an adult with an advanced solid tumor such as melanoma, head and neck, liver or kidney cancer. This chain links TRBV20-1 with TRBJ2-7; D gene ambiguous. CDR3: CSARGGVEQYF. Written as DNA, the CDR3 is TGCAGTGCTAGAGGTGGCGTCGAGCAGTACTTC.